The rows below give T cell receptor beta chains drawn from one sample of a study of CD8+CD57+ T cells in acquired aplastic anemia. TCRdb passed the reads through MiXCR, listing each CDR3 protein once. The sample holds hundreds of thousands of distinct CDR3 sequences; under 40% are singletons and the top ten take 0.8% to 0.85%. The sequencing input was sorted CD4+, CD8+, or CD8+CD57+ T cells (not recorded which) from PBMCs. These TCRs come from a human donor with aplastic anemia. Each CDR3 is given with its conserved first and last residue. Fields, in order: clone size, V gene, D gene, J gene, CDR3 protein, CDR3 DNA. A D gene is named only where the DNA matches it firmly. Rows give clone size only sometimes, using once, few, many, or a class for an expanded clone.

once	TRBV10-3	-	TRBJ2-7	CASSTPTVYAYEQYF	TGTGCCAGCAGTACCCCGACGGTTTATGCCTACGAGCAGTACTTC
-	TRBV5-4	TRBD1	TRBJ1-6	CASSLYQGANSPLHF	TGTGCCAGCAGCTTGTATCAGGGGGCTAATTCACCCCTCCACTTT
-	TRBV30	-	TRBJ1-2	CAWKEGRDPGYTF	TGTGCCTGGAAGGAGGGGAGGGACCCTGGCTACACCTTC
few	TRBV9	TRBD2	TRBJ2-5	CASSVGLAGPETQYF	TGTGCCAGCAGCGTAGGACTAGCGGGTCCGGAGACCCAGTACTTC
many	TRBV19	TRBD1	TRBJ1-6	CATRETGGSPLHF	TGTGCCACCCGAGAGACAGGGGGTTCACCCCTCCACTTT
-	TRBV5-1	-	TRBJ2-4	CASSLAVQDPLAKNIQYF	TGCGCCAGCAGCTTGGCGGTACAGGACCCTCTAGCCAAAAACATTCAGTACTTC
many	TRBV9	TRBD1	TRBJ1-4	CASSPWTGGEKLFF	TGTGCCAGCAGCCCGTGGACAGGGGGTGAAAAACTGTTTTTT
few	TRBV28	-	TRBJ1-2	CASSLRDGDGYTF	TGTGCCAGCAGTTTAAGGGATGGAGATGGCTACACCTTC
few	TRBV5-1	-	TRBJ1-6	CASSLEVAGNSPLHF	TGCGCCAGCAGCTTGGAGGTCGCCGGTAATTCACCCCTCCACTTT
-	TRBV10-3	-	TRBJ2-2	CASKGLMNTGELFF	TGTGCCAGCAAAGGACTAATGAACACCGGGGAGCTGTTTTTT
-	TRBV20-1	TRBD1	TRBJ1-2	CSATDRGPRWGYTF	TGCAGTGCCACCGACAGGGGGCCTAGGTGGGGCTACACCTTC
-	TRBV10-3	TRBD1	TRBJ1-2	CAISERDRALGYTF	TGTGCCATCAGTGAGAGGGACAGGGCTCTCGGCTACACCTTC
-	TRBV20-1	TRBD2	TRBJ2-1	CSASGNNEQFF	TGCAGTGCGAGCGGGAACAATGAGCAGTTCTTC
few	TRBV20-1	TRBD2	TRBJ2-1	CSAPTSGSSYNEQFF	TGCAGTGCTCCAACTAGCGGGAGCTCCTACAATGAGCAGTTCTTC
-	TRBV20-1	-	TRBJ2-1	CSARDSPSSYNEQFF	TGCAGTGCCCGGGACTCTCCTAGCTCCTACAATGAGCAGTTCTTC
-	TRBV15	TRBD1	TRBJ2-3	CATSRGGDRGTDTQYF	TGTGCCACCAGCAGAGGGGGGGACAGGGGCACAGATACGCAGTATTTT